The present T cell receptor (beta chain) was sequenced within a study of blood T cell repertoires in COVID-19. Turning to the study itself: PBMCs, B-cell-depleted T cells, or T cells provided the cDNA or gDNA that made up the material.

Per the original methods: Reference gene primer amplification gave nucleated cell count estimates. Libraries were prepared by immunoSEQ multiplex PCR; TCRdb keeps only in-frame clonotypes and omits some of them. V, J and clone size reflect that table, while D and trimming were determined from the DNA. The data contain almost 200,000 clones, around four fifths of them singletons. Germline CDR1 reads SQVTM; CDR2 reads ANQGSEA. The CDR3 loop spans 14 amino acids. V lost 5 bases to trimming and J lost 8 bases; unmatched junction nucleotides: 9. The TCR was taken from a man in his 60s with COVID-19, enrolled during active disease. The rearrangement joins TRBV29-1 to TRBJ2-4, with 10 bases fitting TRBD2. Sequencing input: peripheral blood. CDR3 protein: CSVRSSGSGDIQYF. The CDR3 coding sequence is TGCAGCGTTCGGTCTAGCGGGAGTGGCGACATTCAGTACTTC.